Below, one TCR beta chain is given with its context. No antigen is known for it. The record originates from a study of cytomegalovirus exposure and HLA in healthy donors (dated by TCRdb to the late 2010s). Background on the whole study: An earlier analysis of about 530 of the donors reported 250 to 300 Gb of sequence data and around 100 million unique TCR beta sequences obtained from 180 million or so T cells. In a later genetic analysis, genome-wide SNP genotypes for about 65% of the roughly 670 donors were used, and that subset was treated as a discovery cohort. Donor age, sex, ethnicity and CMV serostatus were compiled alongside the repertoire data. Both class I and class II loci were covered by HLA typing, at four-digit resolution. In a later analysis, previously published TCR beta repertoires from more than 500 donors were re-analyzed and high-resolution HLA genotyping was added so that TCR occurrence patterns could be studied. All discovery cohort repertoires had been generated using a single sequencing platform. The number of donors typed differed by locus, with roughly 620-630 for A, B, C, DRB1 and DQB1, over 500 for DQA1, approximately 570 for DPA1, and some 440 for DPB1. The study aimed to test whether signatures of past pathogen exposure could be identified by cataloging public T cell receptors. Among the approximately 400 genotyped donors, 81% belonged to the genetic ancestry cluster associated with self-reported Caucasian donors. Rather than drawing on any new phenotypic data, the later analysis identified candidate immune exposures from TCR beta sequences and the way those sequences occurred across donors. The study combined high-throughput TCR immunosequencing, statistical association of individual TCRs with disease status, and machine learning to predict cytomegalovirus infection status. Along with the approximately 670-subject first cohort, a separate validation cohort of over a hundred different subjects was used. An early release covering roughly 640 HLA-typed donors comprised 300 to 350 gigabases of sequencing data and 85 million to 100 million unique TCR sequences. Among around 400 genotyped donors of the cohort, an average of roughly 230,000 unique TCR beta nucleotide sequences was sequenced per donor, of which roughly 18% were non-productive. The study used immunosequencing to profile the T cell repertoires of several hundred subjects and linked those repertoires to cytomegalovirus serostatus. To decide whether each TCR beta V gene segment behaved as functional or pseudogenic, an earlier analysis of nearly 600 of the donors relied on high-throughput TCR beta sequencing. Several DR-DQ haplotypes were handled as single units for association and clustering because linkage in the cohort was strong.

The library was obtained by the immunoSEQ multiplex PCR assay. A mixture of 60 forward primers for TCR Vbeta segments and 13 reverse primers for TCR Jbeta segments was used in the multiplex PCR. The CDR3 region of rearranged TCR beta genes was amplified from genomic DNA with a multiplex PCR assay. The amplified TCR beta libraries were sequenced on the Illumina HiSeq System as 87-base-pair reads. Per the authors' processing: In a later analysis, tens of millions of unique TCR beta chains were counted across the 690 or so repertoires, and around 11 million of these chains were shared by at least two donors. To remove PCR and sequencing errors, raw reads were error-corrected and collapsed into unique sequences using a nearest-neighbor algorithm that merged closely related sequences. To assign V, D and J gene segments, CDR3 sequences were aligned to IMGT reference sequences. Each retained sequence needed at least a six-nucleotide match to both a V gene segment and a J gene segment. Rearrangements were called productive when the CDR3 lacked stop codons and stayed in frame with V and J; all others were non-productive. Following IMGT convention, CDR3 was defined as the stretch from the second conserved V-encoded cysteine up to the conserved J-encoded phenylalanine. The earlier analysis of 500 to 750 of the donors excluded any sequence lacking an unambiguous match to a single V gene segment. An earlier analysis of approximately 590 of the donors called V segments functional above 56.7% productive rearrangements and segregating when the between-donor standard deviation exceeded 5%. A statistical classification framework was built for diagnosing cytomegalovirus status from the catalog of TCR beta chain sequences. In a later analysis, V and J genes were assigned by comparing TCR nucleotide sequences against IMGT/GENE-DB human TR gene sequences. The TCRdist pipeline was used in a later analysis to assign CDR3 sequences and most-parsimonious VDJ recombination scenarios. In a later analysis, each TCR beta chain was defined by its CDR3 amino acid sequence together with its V-gene family, and reads lacking a unique V-gene family were excluded. In a later analysis, fewer than 650 highly shared, low-generation-probability nucleotide sequences were removed to address suspected cross-contamination and a sequencing artifact. In a later analysis, a clonal expansion index was calculated for each public chain from normalized within-repertoire ranks of inferred template counts. Generation probabilities in a later analysis came from a VDJ recombination model fitted to out-of-frame rearrangements, and those results were checked against IGoR. Hypergeometric tests were used in a later analysis to score TCR-TCR, TCR-HLA and TCR-CMV co-occurrence, with a repertoire-size bias correction applied to the TCR pairs. False discovery rates were estimated in a later analysis by permuting HLA or CMV assignments 20 times. In a later analysis, co-occurring TCRs were grouped with DBSCAN, and TCRdist sequence similarity was added when clustering was performed within HLA-allele-positive subsets. For co-occurrence clustering, repertoires with fewer than 30,000 or more than 120,000 public chains were excluded, along with five repertoires with anomalous nucleotide sharing. TCRdb took over this immuneACCESS table, retaining in-frame rearrangements with V and J assigned. Such tables are incomplete; in checked studies, under half of the missing clones stem from an unresolved V gene, and the remainder is unexplained. V, J and clone size are taken as reported in that table, and D and trimming were inferred from the DNA itself. The table kept for this sample lists about 210,000 clones. Jointly, the top ten make up roughly 0.98% of the sample.

In total, 600 or so healthy bone marrow donors made up the cohort. At the time of sampling, all cohort members were nominally healthy, though unrecorded immune exposures were likely present. The donor was CMV seropositive and was included in the group of 250 to 350 seropositive cohort members. Each donor provided a peripheral blood sample, and peripheral blood mononuclear cells were used for TCR beta sequencing. Genomic DNA extraction from the blood cell samples was performed with the Qiagen DNeasy Blood Extraction Kit. Results the study describes overall, beyond this receptor: Because the 87-base-pair reads could not distinguish some IMGT-functional V segments, including TRBV6-2 and TRBV6-3, those segments were excluded. A further reported finding was that TCR beta sequences accurately predicted the HLA-A and HLA-B alleles for most subjects in the first cohort. Across donors, most TCR sequences were observed very rarely, whereas some public TCRs were present in many individuals. A cluster of highly shared sequence variants was judged likely to be a technical artifact of the sequencing pipeline. The classifier was reported to diagnose cytomegalovirus status with high specificity and sensitivity in both the original and validation cohorts. Because counts were too low, 15 or so rarely observed V segments, including chromosome 9 orphons, were excluded from the earlier analysis of under 650 of the donors. Linkage disequilibrium might explain the correlated functional status among segregating V segments, but an unknown experimental factor could not be ruled out. A later analysis found that HLA-associated TCR beta chains were more clonally expanded and had lower generation probabilities than equally common non-associated chains. Sequencing depth was assumed to be roughly uniform across donors in the presence/absence analyses, though that assumption may not hold. This cohort had only TCR beta chains sequenced, and the lack of alpha or paired-chain data limited which features could be detected. When HLA alleles, especially DR and DQ, strongly co-occurred, TCR associations were difficult to assign to individual alleles. For the cohort, immune exposure information was limited to CMV serostatus. It was suggested by the authors that the approach could potentially be generalized to other disease states and immunological phenotypes. V-gene and J-gene trimming of TCR beta chains was associated with a missense DCLRE1C variant in a later genetic analysis, and the association was replicated in an independent cohort. A total of fewer than 200 TCR beta chains were listed by the study as associated with cytomegalovirus. Because HLA typing was unavailable for some donors at each locus, only the typed subset was used in association tests. In a later analysis, most CMV-associated TCR beta chains were found to appear HLA-restricted, with HLA associations seemingly driven largely by CMV exposure. In a later analysis, several top co-occurrence clusters were reported to appear linked to parvovirus B19, influenza, CMV and Epstein-Barr virus. An earlier analysis of some 590 of the donors showed that most TCR beta V segments appeared in productive rearrangements either about 90% or about 30% of the time, which broadly matched IMGT annotations. In a later genetic analysis, fewer N-insertions in productive TCRs were reported among donors in an Asian-associated ancestry cluster than the roughly 640-donor mean. A later analysis found that TCR association rates varied across HLA loci, with DRB1 alleles showing the most associated TCRs and HLA-C alleles the fewest. In a later analysis, around 17,000 TCR beta sequences were associated with specific HLA alleles at a false discovery rate of 0.05. A few of the identified cytomegalovirus-associated TCR beta chains were confirmed in vitro to be specific for cytomegalovirus antigens.

The CDR3 contains 12 residues, cysteine and phenylalanine counted. Only CDR3 DNA remains: 36 bases, in frame from the first base. V sheds 5 bases and J sheds 11 bases, leaving 15 bases between their ends. CDR1 and CDR2 (KGHSH, LQKENI) derive from the germline V gene. The chain was built from TRBV18 and TRBJ1-1; the D gene lacks a confident call. Sequencing was done on a sample of PBMCs. The clonotype comes from a woman aged 25-40 years in good health and CMV-seropositive. CDR3 loop: CASSENRELAFF. Here is the DNA: TGTGCCAGCTCAGAGAACCGGGAGTTGGCTTTCTTT.